The rows below give T cell receptor beta chains drawn from one sample of a study of long-term antiretroviral therapy in people with HIV. Some clones are missing from TCRdb's copy, which holds only in-frame ones; the method was immunoSEQ multiplex PCR. The table shows about 28,000 clones, with less than 90% occurring only once. The sequencing here drew on unsorted PBMCs, taken 0.4 years after starting antiretroviral therapy. These receptors came from a man between 18 and 29 years old with HIV. CDR3s include the opening cysteine and the closing phenylalanine or tryptophan. The D gene is left open where the match is weak. Only some rows state a clone size, as once, few, many or a class for expanded clones.

TRBV13	.	TRBJ2-7	.	CASSHRLLGSYEQYF	TGTGCCAGCAGCCACCGATTGCTCGGTTCCTACGAGCAGTACTTC
TRBV19	.	TRBJ1-4	.	CASSIGGTRNEKLFF	TGTGCCAGTAGTATAGGGGGGACAAGGAATGAAAAACTGTTTTTT
TRBV6-5	.	TRBJ2-1	.	CASSYDGGSYNEQFF	TGTGCCAGCAGTTATGACGGCGGTAGCTACAATGAGCAGTTCTTC
TRBV7-8	.	TRBJ2-3	.	CASSLWVTPRGTDTQYF	TGTGCCAGCAGCTTATGGGTGACCCCAAGAGGCACAGATACGCAGTATTTT
TRBV5-4	TRBD1	TRBJ1-1	.	CASSSDRAFTEAFF	TGTGCCAGCAGCTCGGACAGGGCCTTCACTGAAGCTTTCTTT
TRBV14	TRBD1	TRBJ2-7	.	CASSLRGLEQYF	TGTGCCAGCAGCCTCAGGGGGCTCGAGCAGTACTTC
TRBV25-1	.	TRBJ2-1	once	CASSEELSSYNEQFF	TGTGCCAGCAGTGAAGAGTTGAGCTCCTACAATGAGCAGTTCTTC
TRBV7-9	.	TRBJ2-7	.	CASSPGSGPTTYEQYF	TGTGCCAGCAGCCCCGGCTCCGGGCCGACCACCTACGAGCAGTACTTC
TRBV28	.	TRBJ2-2	.	CASSLYRRNTGELFF	TGTGCCAGCAGTTTATACAGGAGAAATACCGGGGAGCTGTTTTTT
TRBV6-5	.	TRBJ1-2	.	CASSLLGTTNYGYTF	TGTGCCAGCAGTTTACTCGGGACAACTAACTATGGCTACACCTTC
TRBV11-1	TRBD2	TRBJ2-1	.	CASSVTSGRADEQFF	TGTGCCAGCAGCGTCACTAGCGGGAGGGCAGATGAGCAGTTCTTC
TRBV13	.	TRBJ2-7	.	CASSPLGVHEQYF	TGTGCCAGCAGCCCCCTCGGGGTTCACGAGCAGTACTTC
TRBV5-5	.	TRBJ2-7	once	CASSRSLYEQYF	TGTGCCAGCAGTCGGTCCCTCTACGAGCAGTACTTC
TRBV4-1	.	TRBJ1-5	.	CASSQSWGLSSQPQHF	TGCGCCAGCAGCCAATCATGGGGGCTTTCAAGTCAGCCCCAGCATTTT
TRBV7-9	.	TRBJ2-5	.	CASSPVLGETQYF	TGTGCCAGCAGCCCCGTATTGGGGGAGACCCAGTACTTC
TRBV7-6	.	TRBJ2-7	.	CASSLGPERSSYEQYF	TGTGCCAGCAGCTTAGGCCCGGAGAGGAGCTCCTACGAGCAGTACTTC
TRBV27	TRBD1	TRBJ2-2	.	CASTALLSTGGTGELFF	TGTGCCAGCACCGCTCTCCTTAGTACAGGGGGCACCGGGGAGCTGTTTTTT
TRBV7-9	.	TRBJ2-1	.	CASSLSGSSYNEQFF	TGTGCCAGCAGCTTAAGTGGGAGCTCCTACAATGAGCAGTTCTTC
TRBV7-6	.	TRBJ2-1	.	CASSLGENAYNEQFF	TGTGCCAGCAGCTTAGGGGAGAACGCCTACAATGAGCAGTTCTTC
TRBV15	.	TRBJ2-1	.	CATSTGAREGRGNEQFF	TGTGCCACCAGCACAGGGGCGAGGGAGGGCCGGGGCAATGAGCAGTTCTTC
TRBV7-6	TRBD1	TRBJ1-2	.	CASSSGQGNYGYTF	TGTGCCAGCAGCTCGGGACAGGGCAACTATGGCTACACCTTC
TRBV11-2	.	TRBJ1-2	.	CASSLVARLNGYTF	TGTGCCAGCAGCTTAGTGGCCAGACTGAATGGCTACACCTTC
TRBV7-7	TRBD2	TRBJ2-1	.	CASSATSGDYNEQFF	TGTGCTAGCAGCGCGACTAGCGGAGACTACAATGAGCAGTTCTTC
TRBV7-9	.	TRBJ1-1	.	CASQGRVNTEAFF	TGTGCCAGCCAAGGGAGGGTGAACACTGAAGCTTTCTTT
TRBV4-1	.	TRBJ2-2	.	CASSQKPDTGELFF	TGCGCCAGCAGCCAAAAACCAGACACCGGGGAGCTGTTTTTT
TRBV10-1	.	TRBJ1-5	.	CASSDRKRDGNQPQHF	TGCGCCAGCAGTGACCGAAAAAGGGATGGCAATCAGCCCCAGCATTTT
TRBV28	.	TRBJ1-1	.	CASSLLGGRNTEAFF	TGTGCCAGCAGTTTATTGGGGGGGCGGAACACTGAAGCTTTCTTT
TRBV2	.	TRBJ1-3	.	CASTSGNGVDTIYF	TGTGCCAGCACTTCCGGAAATGGGGTTGACACCATATATTTT
TRBV5-6	.	TRBJ1-5	.	CASSLFGYSNQPQHF	TGTGCCAGCAGCTTGTTTGGTTATAGCAATCAGCCCCAGCATTTT
TRBV4-3	TRBD2	TRBJ2-1	.	CASSQGPSGSYNEQFF	TGCGCCAGCAGCCAAGGGCCTAGCGGCTCCTACAATGAGCAGTTCTTC
TRBV28	TRBD1	TRBJ1-5	few	CASRPGGTSNQPQHF	TGTGCCAGCAGGCCAGGGGGCACCAGCAATCAGCCCCAGCATTTT
TRBV28	.	TRBJ1-5	.	CASISNGPNQPQHF	TGTGCCAGCATCAGTAACGGACCCAATCAGCCCCAGCATTTT
TRBV4-1	TRBD1	TRBJ1-1	.	CASNRDRGYTEAFF	TGCGCCAGCAACCGGGACAGGGGGTACACTGAAGCTTTCTTT
TRBV11-2	.	TRBJ1-5	.	CASSPAGSWGQPQHF	TGTGCCAGCAGCCCAGCGGGCAGTTGGGGTCAGCCCCAGCATTTT
TRBV13	.	TRBJ2-1	.	CASSPDGGWEQFF	TGTGCCAGCAGCCCCGATGGGGGCTGGGAGCAGTTCTTC
TRBV27	TRBD1	TRBJ2-6	.	CASTLGTASSGANVLTF	TGTGCCAGCACCTTGGGGACAGCAAGCTCTGGGGCCAACGTCCTGACTTTC
TRBV5-5	.	TRBJ2-7	.	CASSLPGVGSSEQYF	TGTGCCAGCAGCTTACCGGGGGTGGGGTCGAGTGAGCAGTACTTC
TRBV19	.	TRBJ1-1	.	CASSIWGEKNTEAFF	TGTGCCAGTAGTATATGGGGGGAGAAGAACACTGAAGCTTTCTTT
TRBV11-2	.	TRBJ1-1	.	CASSFRSSWGYTEAFF	TGTGCCAGCAGCTTTCGCTCATCATGGGGGTACACTGAAGCTTTCTTT
TRBV27	.	TRBJ2-1	.	CASSLSAAGQNEQFF	TGTGCCAGCAGTTTATCGGCCGCAGGACAAAATGAGCAGTTCTTC
TRBV2	.	TRBJ2-7	.	CASSDDGAYEQYF	TGTGCCAGCAGTGATGACGGCGCTTACGAGCAGTACTTC
TRBV6-5	TRBD1	TRBJ2-7	.	CATSRGPDEQYF	TGTGCCACCTCCAGGGGGCCTGACGAGCAGTACTTC
TRBV19	.	TRBJ2-3	.	CASSKLGRRTDTQYF	TGTGCCAGTAGTAAATTAGGACGCCGCACAGATACGCAGTATTTT
TRBV6-1	.	TRBJ1-2	.	CASSEAKTPPVWGYTF	TGTGCCAGCAGTGAAGCGAAGACACCCCCGGTGTGGGGCTACACCTTC
TRBV6-5	.	TRBJ2-3	.	CASRTEDTQYF	TGTGCCAGCAGGACCGAGGATACGCAGTATTTT
TRBV5-6	.	TRBJ1-6	.	CASSLAVNSPLHF	TGTGCCAGCAGCTTAGCAGTTAATTCACCCCTCCACTTT
TRBV5-4	.	TRBJ1-2	.	CASSLGGAYGYTF	TGTGCCAGCAGCTTGGGGGGGGCGTATGGCTACACCTTC
TRBV7-8	.	TRBJ2-7	.	CASSLMAGTPGLYEQYF	TGTGCCAGCAGCTTAATGGCGGGGACCCCGGGGCTCTACGAGCAGTACTTC
TRBV19	.	TRBJ1-2	once	CASSHGEVGGYTF	TGTGCCAGTAGCCACGGGGAGGTAGGTGGCTACACCTTC
TRBV4-1	.	TRBJ1-5	.	CASSRSGVSNQPQHF	TGCGCCAGCAGCCGATCAGGGGTTAGCAATCAGCCCCAGCATTTT
TRBV7-8	.	TRBJ2-5	once	CASSSGWGSQETQYF	TGTGCCAGCAGCTCCGGTTGGGGGAGCCAAGAGACCCAGTACTTC
TRBV5-6	TRBD2	TRBJ2-1	once	CASSLATSGIIDEQFF	TGTGCCAGCAGCTTGGCAACTAGCGGGATTATAGATGAGCAGTTCTTC
TRBV10-1	.	TRBJ2-1	.	CASSEHPGFEQFF	TGCGCCAGCAGTGAGCACCCGGGGTTTGAGCAGTTCTTC
TRBV7-2	.	TRBJ1-2	.	CASSSKTDYGYTF	TGTGCCAGCAGCTCGAAGACAGACTATGGCTACACCTTC
TRBV5-6	.	TRBJ2-1	.	CASSPVGGGHNEQFF	TGTGCCAGCAGCCCGGTGGGTGGCGGGCACAATGAGCAGTTCTTC
TRBV6-5	.	TRBJ2-1	once	CASSRGGNNEQFF	TGTGCCAGCTCGAGGGGGGGAAACAATGAGCAGTTCTTC
TRBV28	TRBD1	TRBJ1-2	.	CASSLGGTGDYGYTF	TGTGCCAGCAGTTTAGGGGGGACAGGGGACTATGGCTACACCTTC
TRBV6-1	TRBD1	TRBJ2-7	.	CASSEYRGYEQYF	TGTGCCAGCAGTGAATACAGGGGCTACGAGCAGTACTTC
TRBV25-1	.	TRBJ1-2	.	CASSEYLYRDGGYTF	TGTGCCAGCAGTGAATACTTGTACAGGGACGGTGGCTACACCTTC
TRBV9	.	TRBJ1-2	.	CASSVEAGGHGYTF	TGTGCCAGCAGCGTAGAGGCCGGGGGCCATGGCTACACCTTC